The clone carrying this T cell receptor beta chain showed up just a few times. The V gene's germline CDR1 is MGHDK and CDR2 SYGVNS. This CDR3 comprises 15 residues. V was clipped by 5 bases and J by 0 bases, with 13 bases between them. Next came a second PCR, run for about 7 to 11 cycles, which used a sample-barcoded 5' primer along with a J-beta primer mix. The authors tagged each cDNA molecule using a template-switch adaptor with 12 random nucleotides. In TCRdb, the 5' RACE reads were re-called with MiXCR into one record per CDR3 protein. Among 650,000 to 1,000,000 distinct CDR3 sequences, around 45% were seen once, and the ten largest hold around a sixth. These data are taken from a study of blood T cells in healthy people across ages.

This chain connects TRBV25-1 to TRBJ1-1; D gene ambiguous. The specimen was blood. This receptor was obtained from an elderly man in good health. The CDR3 region is CASSSQGGVNTEAFF. CDR3 bases: TGTGCCAGCAGTTCACAAGGAGGTGTGAACACTGAAGCTTTCTTT.